These 15 T cell receptor beta chains share one sample of origin, sequenced in a study of cytotoxic CD8 clonotypes in ibrutinib-treated CLL. Produced via immunoSEQ multiplex PCR; TCRdb's table is partial and in-frame only. The profile shows about 120,000 clones, 70% to 90% of them singletons. Material: PBMCs, obtained after 24 months of ibrutinib treatment. The receptors come from a human donor with chronic lymphocytic leukemia.

J is TRBJ1-2 and V is TRBV18, with 11 positions matching TRBD1. The CDR3 is 15 residues long. CDR1 and CDR2 from the germline V gene are KGHSH and LQKENI. V lost 3 bases, J lost 4 bases, and 4 bases stayed unmatched. This CDR3 is CASSPDRGRVYGYTF. CDR3 nucleotide sequence: TGTGCCAGCTCACCGGACAGGGGGCGGGTCTATGGCTACACCTTC.

This clone was observed at least ten times. This sequence joins TRBV7-6 and TRBJ1-2; possibly TRBD1 for D (6 bases). The V and J ends lost 1 base and 3 bases respectively, with 18 bases between them. Germline values: CDR1 SGHVS, CDR2 FNYEAQ. This CDR3 is 17 amino acids long. The CDR3 DNA reads as TGTGCCAGCAGCTTAGACGGTGGGTGGGGGCGAGACTATGGCTACACCTTC. Protein product: CASSLDGGWGRDYGYTF.

The chain is built from TRBV14 and TRBJ2-7; TRBD2 is a possible D gene (6 bases). Germline V lookup: CDR1 SGHDN, CDR2 FVKESK. This CDR3 spans 12 amino acids. V was trimmed by 1 base and J by 10 bases, leaving 11 bases between them. CDR3 sequence reads: CASSQGGLQQYF. Here the CDR3 DNA reads TGTGCCAGCAGCCAAGGGGGACTCCAACAGTACTTC.

The chain carries TRBV5-1 and TRBJ1-2; D ambiguous. Per the germline V gene, CDR1 is SGHRS and CDR2 is YFSETQ. Trimming stripped 0 bases from V and 8 bases from J, with 8 bases between. CDR3 size: 12 residues. Here the CDR3 reads CASSLAERGYTF. The CDR3 DNA follows: TGCGCCAGCAGCTTGGCGGAGAGGGGCTACACCTTC.

V is TRBV11-3 and J is TRBJ2-1, with 11 bases matching TRBD1. Trimming removed 4 bases from V and 2 bases from J; junction bases left unmatched: 1. Germline loops: CDR1 SGHNT, CDR2 YENEEA. The CDR3 spans 15 residues. CDR3 sequence: CASSSGQGAYNEQFF. The CDR3 DNA follows: TGTGCCAGCAGCTCGGGACAGGGGGCCTACAATGAGCAGTTCTTC.

V gene TRBV29-1 combines with J gene TRBJ1-1; a possible D gene is TRBD1 (6 bases). CDR1 SQVTM and CDR2 ANQGSEA come from the germline V gene. The CDR3 consists of 12 residues. V was cut by 6 bases and J by 4 bases, with 12 bases left in between. CDR3 loop: CSVVGQTTEAFF. The CDR3 nucleotides are TGCAGCGTCGTAGGACAGACCACTGAAGCTTTCTTT.

The chain employs TRBV10-3 and TRBJ2-6; TRBD1 might be the D (5 bases). This CDR3 spans 16 amino acids. V was clipped by 5 bases and J by 0 bases, with 11 bases between them. In germline, CDR1 is ENHRY, CDR2 SYGVKD. The CDR3 is CAISYPGLSGANVLTF. In nucleotides, the CDR3 is TGTGCCATCAGTTATCCAGGGCTCTCTGGGGCCAACGTCCTGACTTTC.

The sample holds one count of this clone. V is TRBV7-3 and J is TRBJ1-2; D not resolved. Germline assignment: CDR1 SGHTA and CDR2 FQGTGA. Trimming took off 8 bases at V and 8 bases at J, with 12 bases between the two ends. This CDR3 is built from 11 residues. The CDR3 nucleotides read TGTGCCAGCGGGTCGGGCGCGGGCTACACCTTC. Translating it yields CASGSGAGYTF.

The rearrangement joins TRBV19 to TRBJ2-3; no reliable D call. The CDR3 is 13 amino acids. Germline assignment: CDR1 LNHDA and CDR2 SQIVND (reference sequence). V was cut by 3 bases and J by 5 bases, with 9 bases left in between. The CDR3 nucleotides are TGTGCCAGTAGTATTACGCACCTAGATACGCAGTATTTT. Protein sequence: CASSITHLDTQYF.

V gene TRBV4-3 combines with J gene TRBJ2-5; 11 bases map to TRBD1. V lost 4 bases to trimming and J lost 4 bases; unmatched junction nucleotides: 2. The CDR3 has 14 amino acids. Per the germline V gene, CDR1 is LGHNA and CDR2 is YSLEER. CDR3 amino acids: CASSLGTGGETQYF. In DNA form, the CDR3 reads TGCGCCAGCAGCCTTGGGACAGGGGGAGAGACCCAGTACTTC.

The chain employs TRBV18 and TRBJ2-5; D perhaps matches TRBD2 (5 bases). This CDR3 has 13 amino acids. Germline V gene data show CDR1 as KGHSH and CDR2 as LQKENI. Trimming stripped 6 bases from V and 4 bases from J, with 12 bases between. The CDR3 loop reads CASSSTTSETQYF. The CDR3 DNA reads as TGTGCCAGCTCTTCGACTACCTCAGAGACCCAGTACTTC.

Only one count was recorded for this clone. This chain links TRBV7-3 with TRBJ2-3; D ambiguous. Germline V gene lookup returns CDR1 SGHTA and CDR2 FQGTGA. The CDR3 runs to 11 residues. V lost 3 bases and J 5 bases, leaving 3 bases between the germline ends. The CDR3 loop is CASSFGDTQYF. The CDR3 bases are TGTGCCAGCAGCTTTGGAGATACGCAGTATTTT.

V and J are TRBV28 and TRBJ1-4, with TRBD1 as a possible D gene (6 bases). Per the germline V gene, CDR1 is MDHEN and CDR2 is SYDVKM. The CDR3 spans 17 residues. Trimming pared 1 base from V and 8 bases from J, leaving 20 bases between. The CDR3 is CASSLFMGQPVGEKLFF. Written as DNA, the CDR3 is TGTGCCAGCAGTTTATTCATGGGACAACCGGTAGGGGAAAAACTGTTTTTT.

V and J are TRBV28 and TRBJ1-1; unclear D gene. Germline values: CDR1 MDHEN, CDR2 SYDVKM. Trimming removed 8 bases from V and 1 base from J, with 14 bases in between. This CDR3 spans 14 amino acids. The CDR3 here is CASHRTPGNTEAFF. DNA of the CDR3: TGTGCCAGCCATAGGACTCCGGGGAACACTGAAGCTTTCTTT.

This chain links TRBV21-1 with TRBJ2-1; the table assigns TRBD2, which was not confirmed against the DNA. TRBV21-1 is noted as a pseudogene. This CDR3 has 19 residues. The CDR3 coding sequence is TGTGCCAGCAGCGACGGAGGGACTAGCGGGGTACGCTCCTACAATGAGCAGTTCTTC. Protein sequence: CASSDGGTSGVRSYNEQFF.